This entry lists 26 T cell receptor beta chains sequenced from one sample in a study of tumor-infiltrating lymphocytes in primary liver carcinoma. Starting material of about 450 ng total RNA yielded TCR beta cDNA via a constant-region primer. Library construction for TCR beta comprised three nested multiplex PCR rounds performed with slightly modified ARM-PCR. Both of the initial two PCR rounds ran for roughly 11 cycles and employed TRBV1-TRBV30 forward primers alongside a C-beta reverse primer. Using its own MiXCR run on the multiplex PCR reads, TCRdb lists one record per CDR3 protein. The sample shows about 210,000 distinct CDR3 sequences, 85% of them seen only once. It was from roughly 20-30 mg of unsorted bulk tissue that RNA and DNA were co-extracted. The sample taken for sequencing was tumor tissue from primary liver carcinoma. These receptors were obtained from a man aged 40-50 years with primary liver carcinoma and hepatitis B virus infection.

Notes on this clonotype: The junction departs from germline at one end; a sequencing error may be responsible. This chain links TRBV11-1 with TRBJ1-1, with 7 bases aligning to TRBD1. Germline CDR1 reads SGHAT; CDR2 reads FQDESV (reference sequence). CDR3 size: 15 residues. CDR3 residues: CASSPRQGRIIEASF. CDR3 DNA sequence: TGTGCCAGCAGCCCGCGACAGGGTCGGATCATTGAAGCTTCCTTT.

In regard to this clonotype: A junction end diverges from the germline sequence, so it may reflect a read error. V gene TRBV11-1 combines with J gene TRBJ1-6; no firm D call. The CDR3 runs to 16 residues. The germline gives CDR1 SGHAT, CDR2 FQDESV (reference sequence). The CDR3 DNA reads TGTGCCAGAAGCCAAGCACAGACCGTCGATAATTCACCCCCCCACTTT. As protein: CARSQAQTVDNSPPHF.

The J gene is TRBJ2-7, the V gene TRBV20-1; 12 bases line up with TRBD2. The CDR3 spans 16 residues. Germline V gives CDR1 DFQATT, CDR2 SNEGSKA (reference sequence). As DNA, the CDR3 is TGCATCGGGGCACTAGCGGGAGGCTTTAATCTCGGCGAGCAGTACTTC. This translates into CIGALAGGFNLGEQYF.

With respect to this clonotype: The germline gene is not matched at one end of the junction; a read error may be the cause. The V call is TRBV6-5, the J call TRBJ2-7; 7 bases are shared with TRBD2. The CDR3 is 14 residues long. The germline CDR1 and CDR2 sequences are MNHEY and SVGAGI. The CDR3 DNA follows: TGTGCCAGCAGTCTGAGCGGGAACTTCGACGAGCAGTACTTT. Amino acid sequence: CASSLSGNFDEQYF.

This sequence joins TRBV6-2 or TRBV6-3 and TRBJ1-1, with D possibly being TRBD1 (5 bases). The germline CDR1 and CDR2 sequences are MNHEY and SVGEGT. This CDR3 spans 11 amino acids. CDR3 loop: CGSSSAGSAFF. CDR3 in DNA: TGTGGCAGTAGTTCGGCAGGGTCGGCTTTCTTT.

Comment on this clonotype: The junction shows a germline mismatch at one end, possibly a read error. The J gene is TRBJ1-1, the V gene TRBV30, with D possibly matching TRBD1 (5 bases). The CDR3 consists of 17 residues. Germline CDR1 GTSNPN, CDR2 SVGIG (reference sequence). CDR3 nucleotide sequence: TGTGCGTGGGAAAGGACAACGACTTTAGGGATTAACTCTGAAGGTTTCTTT. Translated: CAWERTTTLGINSEGFF. Using reference TRBV30 and TRBJ1-1 for the parts outside the CDR3, the full variable domain is SQTIHQWPATLVQPVGSPLSLECTVEGTSNPNLYWYRQAAGRGLQLLFYSVGIGQISSEVPQNLSASRPQDRQFILSSKKLLLSDSGFYLCAWERTTTLGINSEGFFGQGTRLTVV.

V and J are TRBV28 and TRBJ2-7; TRBD2 agrees at 7 bases. Germline lookup yields CDR1 MDHEN and CDR2 SYDVKM. This CDR3 has 16 residues. V trimming: 6 bases; J trimming: 7 bases; junction bases outside the gene matches: 18. The CDR3 bases are TGTGCCAGCAGCAAGGACGCAGCGGGACTACCTGATGAGCAGTACTTC. This translates into CASSKDAAGLPDEQYF.

In this sample, this clonotype turned up many times. This sequence joins TRBV7-9 and TRBJ2-1; D may be TRBD2 (6 bases). CDR3 size: 12 residues. Trimming removed 4 bases from V and 7 bases from J, with 8 bases in between. The germline V gene has CDR1 SEHNR and CDR2 FQNEAQ (reference sequence). In nucleotides, the CDR3 is TGTGCCAGCAGCTCGCTAGCGAATGAGCAGTTCTTC. It specifies CASSSLANEQFF.

This chain links TRBV4-3 with TRBJ1-5; D remains ambiguous. The CDR3 has 13 residues. CDR1 and CDR2 from the germline V gene are LGHNA and YSLEER. The CDR3 loop is CISSQEEHQPQHF. The CDR3 nucleotides read TGCATCAGCAGCCAAGAAGAACATCAGCCCCAGCATTTT.

A note on this clonotype: A junction end diverges from the germline sequence, so it may reflect a read error. The chain joins TRBV29-1 to TRBJ2-2; perhaps TRBD2 as D (6 bases). This CDR3 contains 13 residues. CDR1 is SQVTM and CDR2 is ANQGSEA in the germline V gene. The CDR3 region is CSIGGRRTAELFF. In DNA, the CDR3 is TGCAGCATTGGGGGGAGGCGGACCGCGGAGCTGTTTTTT.

This clonotype was picked up a small number of times. One end of the junction varies from germline; a read error may be responsible. The chain links TRBV5-1 to TRBJ1-2; D perhaps matches TRBD1 (6 bases). Looked up from germline, CDR1 is SGHRS and CDR2 is YFSETQ. The CDR3 has 12 amino acids. CDR3 DNA sequence: TGCGCCAGCAGCTCAGGGGACTATGGCTACATCTTC. This gives the protein CASSSGDYGYIF. The full variable domain, in which reference TRBV5-1 and TRBJ1-2 provide the parts outside the CDR3, is KAGVTQTPRYLIKTRGQQVTLSCSPISGHRSVSWYQQTPGQGLQFLFEYFSETQRNKGNFPGRFSGRQFSNSRSEMNVSTLELGDSALYLCASSSGDYGYIFGSGTRLTVV.

This clonotype was seen a few times. A much more abundant neighbour one base away suggests this may be a read error. The chain is built from TRBV7-8 and TRBJ2-1; D is unclear. The CDR3 sequence is 12 residues long. Trimming took off 3 bases at V and 9 bases at J, with 9 bases between the two ends. Germline loops: CDR1 SGHVS, CDR2 FQNEAQ. The CDR3 DNA follows: TGTGCCAGCAGCTTTAGTCACAGTGAGCAGTTCTTC. Amino acid sequence: CASSFSHSEQFF.

Concerning this clonotype itself: Given the absence of the conserved phenylalanine or tryptophan at the CDR3 end, a read error is likely. The chain recombines TRBV6-6 with TRBJ2-3, with 12 bases fitting TRBD2. CDR1 and CDR2 (germline): MNHNY, SVGAGI (reference sequence). This CDR3 region has 16 residues. V lost 10 bases, J lost 1 base, and 9 bases stayed unmatched. The CDR3 loop reads CATRLAGDPRTDTQYY. CDR3 in DNA: TGTGCCACCCGACTAGCGGGAGATCCCCGCACAGATACGCAGTATTAT.

A word on this clonotype: Given the absence of the conserved phenylalanine or tryptophan at the CDR3 end, a read error is likely. The chain is built from TRBV11-2 and TRBJ1-6; 7 bases match TRBD1. The germline gives CDR1 SGHAT, CDR2 FQNNGV. J lost 10 bases, V lost 3 bases, and 12 bases had no gene match. This CDR3 has 16 amino acids. CDR3 bases: TGTGCCAGCAGCTTCGCCGCCGGGACAGCGACCTCACCCCTCCACTAT. It is translated as CASSFAAGTATSPLHY.

In regard to this clonotype: This CDR3 is missing its conserved last phenylalanine or tryptophan, likely due to a read error. The V call is TRBV29-1, the J call TRBJ1-4; TRBD1 aligns across 8 bases. Germline CDR1 reads SQVTM; CDR2 reads ANQGSEA. The CDR3 is 15 residues long. V shed 3 bases, J shed 7 bases, and the junction held 10 bases outside the gene matches. CDR3 amino acids: CSVDEDRGRSEKLFL. CDR3 in DNA: TGCAGCGTTGATGAAGACAGGGGCAGGAGTGAAAAACTGTTTTTA.

This clonotype was recorded many times. The chain has TRBV12-3 or TRBV12-4 and TRBJ2-1, with D perhaps TRBD2 (5 bases). The ends were cut back, 5 bases at V and 9 bases at J, with 14 bases in the middle. CDR3 length: 13 residues. The chain's CDR3 is CASSVRLEGEQFF. DNA of the CDR3: TGTGCCAGCAGTGTCCGCTTAGAGGGTGAGCAGTTCTTC.

Points on this clonotype: One end of the junction does not line up with germline, which may come from a read error. In DNA, the CDR3 is TGCGCCAGCAATAGTACAGGAATTTCACCCCTCCACTTT. Its protein is CASNSTGISPLHF. V gene TRBV6-6 combines with J gene TRBJ1-6; D is possibly TRBD1 (5 bases). The CDR3 totals 13 residues. The V gene's germline CDR1 is MNHNY and CDR2 SVGAGI (reference sequence).

A remark on this clonotype: Mismatch with germline at one junction end may stem from a read error. V usage is TRBV6-2 or TRBV6-3 and J usage is TRBJ2-1; no reliable D call. Germline CDR1 and CDR2: MNHEY and SVGEGT. This CDR3 contains 13 residues. Here the CDR3 reads CASSYQMGNEQLF. As DNA, the CDR3 is TGCGCCAGCAGTTACCAGATGGGCAATGAGCAGTTATTC.

The rearrangement links TRBV29-1 to TRBJ2-7; D is ambiguous. The germline CDR1 and CDR2 sequences are SQVTM and ANQGSEA. The CDR3 is 11 amino acids. CDR3 nucleotide sequence: TGCAGTATTGAAGGCGGCTCCGAGCAGTACTTC. It translates to CSIEGGSEQYF.

Notes on this clonotype: Here the CDR3 omits its conserved ending phenylalanine or tryptophan, so a read error is the likely source. The chain uses TRBV4-3 and TRBJ2-7, with 10 bases matching TRBD1. Germline CDR1 reads LGHNA; CDR2 reads YSLEER. There are 16 residues in the CDR3. CDR3 nucleotides: TGCGCCAGCTGCCATTCCGGGACAGGGGAGTCCTACGAGCAGTACTAC. Its translation is CASCHSGTGESYEQYY.

Notes on this clonotype: At one of its ends the junction is not consistent with the germline gene, which may arise from a read error. The chain uses TRBV7-7 and TRBJ2-4, with D perhaps matching TRBD2 (6 bases). The germline V gene has CDR1 SSHAT and CDR2 FNYEAQ (reference sequence). This CDR3 has 16 residues. Written as DNA, the CDR3 is TGTGCTAGCACCTTAGGTCCCAGGGAGGCCAAAAACCTTCAGCACTTC. This translates into CASTLGPREAKNLQHF.

The gene calls are TRBV12-3 or TRBV12-4 and TRBJ1-1; D gene ambiguous. The CDR3 contains 13 residues. V shed 10 bases and J shed 2 bases, with 14 bases lying between them. The CDR3 DNA follows: TGTGCCAAGAGGATTCGAATTAACACTGAAGCTTTCTTT. As protein: CAKRIRINTEAFF.

On this clonotype: The conserved closing phenylalanine or tryptophan is absent in this CDR3, likely reflecting a read error. No DNA is shown, since the ends of the CDR3 on it are uncertain; the CDR3 is the one TCRdb lists. V usage is TRBV28 and J usage is TRBJ1-5. CDR1 is MDHEN and CDR2 is SYDVKM in the germline V gene. The CDR3 comprises 14 residues, both ends counted. The CDR3 loop reads CASTRHGLNQPKHL.

The sample holds one count of this clonotype. Given the absence of the conserved phenylalanine or tryptophan at the CDR3 end, a read error is likely. V usage is TRBV12-3 or TRBV12-4 and J usage is TRBJ2-7; 7 bases fit TRBD1. V shed 8 bases, J shed 3 bases, and the junction held 13 bases outside the gene matches. The CDR3 consists of 15 residues. CDR3 coding DNA: TGTGCCAGCGGACATACACAACAGGGGCTCTACGAGCAGTACCTC. It encodes CASGHTQQGLYEQYL.

This clonotype was seen at least ten times. V is TRBV6-2 or TRBV6-3 and J is TRBJ2-3; the match to TRBD2 covers 11 bases. CDR1 and CDR2 from the germline V gene are MNHEY and SVGEGT. The CDR3 runs to 15 residues. With 3 bases clipped from V and 3 bases from J, the junction kept 2 bases outside the gene matches. This chain's CDR3 is CASSYSGRETDTQYF. CDR3 bases: TGTGCCAGCAGTTATAGCGGGAGGGAAACAGATACGCAGTATTTT.

With respect to this clonotype: A junction boundary mismatches the germline segment, possibly from a read error. The rearrangement joins TRBV4-3 to TRBJ2-7; the D is unclear. CDR3 length equals 14 residues. Germline values: CDR1 LGHNA, CDR2 YSLEER. The CDR3 sequence: CTSSPNTWPYEQYF. In DNA form, the CDR3 reads TGCACCAGCAGCCCAAATACATGGCCCTACGAGCAGTACTTC.